This T cell receptor beta chain came from a study of Tregs in tolerant kidney transplant recipients. Study details: Mixed chimerism was transient after nonmyeloablative marrow transplants from related graft donors.

Clones were sequenced by immunoSEQ multiplex PCR, and TCRdb holds only the in-frame ones, with some missing. The table lists tens of thousands of clones. A note on this clone: The CDR3 goes on 3 residues after the read ends, and that part is filled in from the germline J gene.

Looked up from germline, CDR1 is SGHTA and CDR2 is FQGNSA. V was shortened by 5 bases and J by 5 bases, with 18 bases between the two germline ends. The CDR3 loop spans 15 amino acids. The chain links TRBV7-2 to TRBJ2-5; D may be TRBD1 (6 bases). Sequenced here: CD4+ T cells from blood, sampled before the transplant. This sequence originates from a human donor who received a combined kidney and bone marrow transplant. CDR3 DNA (partial): TGTGCCAGCAGCACAGAGCAGCCAGGGGTGGAGACC. Translating it yields CASSTEQPGVET. From start to end, the CDR3 is CASSTEQPGVETQYF.